Listed here are 14 T cell receptor beta chains from one sample, sequenced in a study of T cell repertoires in cytomegalovirus infection. Each CDR3 protein is one row after TCRdb ran MiXCR on the reads. The profile shows almost 500,000 distinct CDR3 sequences, 11% of them singletons. Sequencing was performed on PBMCs. These receptors all stem from a human donor in good health (CMV status not recorded). Some clones in this sample may be carry-over from other donors' samples.

This clonotype was seen ten or more times. This chain links TRBV7-6 with TRBJ1-2, with 12 nucleotides matching TRBD1. CDR1 is SGHVS, CDR2 FNYEAQ, per germline. The CDR3 has 15 residues. V was clipped by 5 bases and J by 8 bases; unmatched bases: 9. The CDR3 spells CASSQGTGGFRGYTF. DNA of the CDR3: TGTGCCAGCAGCCAAGGGACAGGGGGCTTCAGGGGCTACACCTTC.

This sequence joins TRBV20-1 and TRBJ1-5; D gene uncertain. The V end was cut by 0 bases, the J end by 3 bases, with 9 bases between. Per the germline V gene, CDR1 is DFQATT and CDR2 is SNEGSKA (reference sequence). This CDR3 has 14 residues. CDR3 coding DNA: TGCAGTGCTAGAGATATACAGCTCAATCAGCCCCAGCATTTT. Its protein product is CSARDIQLNQPQHF.

V is TRBV12-5 and J is TRBJ2-2; D ambiguous. Germline V gene lookup returns CDR1 LGHNT and CDR2 FRNRAP. Deletions cut 5 bases from V and 6 bases from J, with 10 bases between. The CDR3 is made up of 13 amino acids. CDR3 bases: TGTGCTAGTGGTCCCTCGGGTTCCGGGGAGCTGTTTTTT. Encoded protein: CASGPSGSGELFF.

The sample holds many counts of this clonotype. The J gene is TRBJ1-5, the V gene TRBV19; a weak D match, TRBD1 (5 bases). Germline CDR1 is LNHDA and CDR2 is SQIVND (reference sequence). This CDR3 region has 12 residues. CDR3 sequence (DNA): TGTGCGACGACAGTGGGGAATCAGCCCCAGCATTTT. Translated: CATTVGNQPQHF. Full variable domain (remainder filled in from reference TRBV19 and TRBJ1-5): DGGITQSPKYLFRKEGQNVTLSCEQNLNHDAMYWYRQDPGQGLRLIYYSQIVNDFQKGDIAEGYSVSREKKESFPLTVTSAQKNPTAFYLCATTVGNQPQHFGDGTRLSIL.

In the case of this clonotype: Given a much more abundant clone one base away, this may be a read error. The gene calls are TRBV7-4 and TRBJ2-1, with D uncertain. The V end was cut by 7 bases, the J end by 5 bases, with 9 bases between. This CDR3 region has 12 residues. In germline, CDR1 is SGHVT, CDR2 SQSDAQ. CDR3 region: CASIFSDNEQFF. The DNA of the CDR3 is TGTGCCAGCATCTTTTCAGACAATGAGCAGTTCTTC.

CDR3 sequence reads: CASRGGLGYEYEQYF. CDR3 sequence (DNA): TGTGCCAGCAGGGGGGGACTGGGCTATGAGTACGAGCAGTACTTC. The chain is built from TRBV5-4 and TRBJ2-7; tentative D call: TRBD2 (6 bases). The germline V gene has CDR1 SGHNT and CDR2 YYREEE (reference sequence). The CDR3 sequence is 15 residues long. V was shortened by 5 bases and J by 4 bases, with 19 bases between the two germline ends.

This clonotype was detected many times. The V and J genes are TRBV6-5 and TRBJ1-5, with D maybe TRBD1 (5 bases). Germline V gene data show CDR1 as MNHEY and CDR2 as SVGAGI. The V end was cut by 2 bases, the J end by 1 base, with 9 bases between. The CDR3 contains 15 residues. The CDR3, as DNA: TGTGCCAGCAGTTACGGGGCAGGAAGCAATCAGCCCCAGCATTTT. Encoded protein: CASSYGAGSNQPQHF.

This clonotype was recorded many times. The genes are TRBV7-6 and TRBJ1-1; TRBD1 aligns across 12 bases. The germline gives CDR1 SGHVS, CDR2 FNYEAQ. Trimming at V came to 5 bases and at J to 11 bases, leaving 9 bases not matched to a gene. The CDR3 runs to 14 residues. The CDR3, as DNA: TGTGCCAGCAGCACCGGGACAGGGGGCGCGATGGCTTTCTTT. This sequence encodes CASSTGTGGAMAFF.

V and J are TRBV20-1 and TRBJ1-5; D is possibly TRBD1 (5 bases). Germline V CDR1 and CDR2: DFQATT, SNEGSKA (reference sequence). V lost 0 bases, J lost 0 bases, and 18 bases lay in between. This CDR3 contains 18 residues. CDR3 sequence reads: CSARDQGRPLYSNQPQHF. The CDR3, as DNA: TGCAGTGCTAGAGATCAGGGAAGGCCCCTCTATAGCAATCAGCCCCAGCATTTT.

This clonotype was counted at least ten times. The chain links TRBV6-2 or TRBV6-3 to TRBJ2-5; D call uncertain. The CDR3 has 13 amino acids. The V end was cut by 2 bases, the J end by 2 bases, with 6 bases between. The germline CDR1 and CDR2 sequences are MNHEY and SVGEGT. The CDR3 spells CASSYGRQETQYF. DNA for the CDR3: TGTGCCAGCAGTTACGGGCGGCAAGAGACCCAGTACTTC.

At least ten counts were recorded for this clonotype. This sequence joins TRBV20-1 and TRBJ2-5; 15 bases agree with TRBD2. Germline loops: CDR1 DFQATT, CDR2 SNEGSKA (reference sequence). The length of the CDR3 is 14 residues. The V and J ends lost 7 bases and 5 bases, in that order; junction bases with no gene match: 5. CDR3 sequence (DNA): TGCAGTGTAGCCGGGACTAGCGGGAGGGAGACCCAGTACTTC. Its translation is CSVAGTSGRETQYF.

This clonotype was seen repeatedly, ten times or more. J is TRBJ1-2 and V is TRBV28, with D possibly matching TRBD1 (5 bases). The germline V gene encodes CDR1 MDHEN and CDR2 SYDVKM. Trimming left V 4 bases short and J 4 bases short, with 19 bases between. The CDR3 is made up of 16 amino acids. The CDR3 here is CASSSGNHYLLYGYTF. The CDR3 DNA follows: TGTGCCAGCAGTTCAGGGAACCATTACCTTCTCTATGGCTACACCTTC.

Ten or more counts support this clonotype. This chain links TRBV7-8 with TRBJ2-3, with D possibly being TRBD1 (5 bases). This CDR3 comprises 14 residues. Germline lookup yields CDR1 SGHVS and CDR2 FQNEAQ. The V end was cut by 6 bases, the J end by 1 base, with 11 bases between. The CDR3 bases are TGTGCCAGCAGTTTTGGGGCGGGCACAGATACGCAGTATTTT. This codes for CASSFGAGTDTQYF.

This clonotype has only one observation. At one boundary the junction diverges from the germline segment, which might be a read error. CDR3 in amino acids: CAGSLMDGLSVNEQFF. CDR3 in DNA: TGTGCCGGCAGCCTCATGGACGGGTTGAGCGTTAATGAGCAGTTCTTC. This chain links TRBV11-2 with TRBJ2-1, with D unclear. This CDR3 is 16 amino acids long. Germline V gives CDR1 SGHAT, CDR2 FQNNGV.